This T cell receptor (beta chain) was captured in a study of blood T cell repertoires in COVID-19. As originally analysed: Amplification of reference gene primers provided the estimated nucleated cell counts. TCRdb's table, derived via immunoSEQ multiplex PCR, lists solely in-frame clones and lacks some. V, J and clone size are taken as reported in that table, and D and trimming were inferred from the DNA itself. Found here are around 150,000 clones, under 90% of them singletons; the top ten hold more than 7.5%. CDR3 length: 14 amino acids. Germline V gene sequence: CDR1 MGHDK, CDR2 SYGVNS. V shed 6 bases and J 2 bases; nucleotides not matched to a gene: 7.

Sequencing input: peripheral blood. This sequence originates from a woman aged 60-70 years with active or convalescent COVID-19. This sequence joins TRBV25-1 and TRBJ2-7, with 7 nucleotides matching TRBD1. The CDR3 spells CASRQGSPTYEQYF. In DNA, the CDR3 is TGTGCCAGCAGACAGGGGTCCCCTACCTACGAGCAGTACTTC.